Reported below is one T cell receptor (beta chain). Its antigen has not been determined. Base qualities are not provided; no much larger clone lies one nucleotide away. The sample is drawn from a study of beta chain features in type 1 diabetes (dated by TCRdb to about 2018). Study-level background: Patients and healthy donors did not differ in mean age, gender distribution, total cell number or subset yield. The study compared TCRB repertoires of sorted circulating CD4+ T cell subsets between recently diagnosed type 1 diabetes patients and matched healthy donors. Whereas all 30 or so donors provided naive and central memory subsets, regulatory and stem cell-like memory subsets were isolated from just 8 patients and roughly eight healthy donors. A total of 100 million to 110 million sorted cells were examined across all samples, and a strong correlation was observed between cell number per subset and RNA yield. Overall results and qualifications from the work: The naive, central memory and regulatory TCRB repertoires appeared to resemble one another more closely among patients than among healthy donors. Shorter templates might have been favored by PCR, but patient and control samples were amplified and corrected together, so both groups would have been affected equally by any skew. At VDJ recombination sites, type 1 diabetes patients had fewer insertions and more deleted nucleotides, which implies abnormalities in thymic rearrangement. Sequencing cDNA rather than genomic DNA could over-represent highly expressing activated cells, although activation and CD3 levels did not differ between groups. Only small numbers of individuals were included in the HLA sub-analyses, which left unresolved whether HLA type had any influence on TCRB rearrangement. Type 1 diabetes patients showed a moderate but significant shortening of TCRB CDR3 length in all four CD4+ subsets.

CDR1 and CDR2 are drawn from the germline V gene: SNHLY, FYNNEI. Reading from cysteine to phenylalanine, the CDR3 counts 13 amino acids. Left in the record is the CDR3 DNA by itself, 39 bases read in frame from the first base. Trimming at the junction amounts to 3 bases on V and 5 bases on J, and the germline ends lie 8 bases apart. The entire amount of isolated RNA was reverse transcribed using the High Capacity cDNA Reverse Transcription Kit, so the sequenced TCRB transcripts were expressed ones. Deep immunoSEQ sequencing was applied to naive, central memory and regulatory T cell samples, giving an average of approximately 3.8 million total reads per sample. Sorted cells were lysed in RLT buffer and RNA was extracted with DNase-treated RNeasy Micro or Mini kits, depending on cell number. Each cell subset was processed separately to prevent cross-contamination, with patient and healthy donor samples processed together. The immunoSEQ multiplex PCR was used to amplify TCRB sequences from cDNA, yielding 87-bp fragments that span the CDR3 region. The amplicons were sequenced using the Illumina HiSeq platform. Regarding the original processing steps: Synthetic template baselines were used to correct PCR bias computationally, reads within Hamming distance 2 were collapsed, and singletons that could not be merged were discarded. Reads were aligned against IMGT so that V, D and J genes, CDR3 length and insertions or deletions at six rearrangement sites could be assigned. Clonotype counts were normalized to sorted cell number within each subset before computing true diversity and Gini coefficients with the tcR R package. The overlap coefficient, calculated on TCRB nucleotide sequences, was used to measure repertoire sharing. Sourced from immuneACCESS, this table was stored by TCRdb with only in-frame sequences that have V and J called. A share of the clones is absent; for the studies checked, an unresolved V gene accounts for under half, and the remainder has no known explanation. That table supplies the V and J calls and clone size; D and trimming were determined from the DNA. The sample has about 240,000 clones on record, 25% to 35% of them singletons. The leading ten clones occupy roughly 4% of the sample.

Each donor gave one peripheral blood draw, averaging around 0.11 L, which was collected into heparinised tubes. A BD FACSAria II and a panel including CD45RO, CCR7, CD25, CD127, CD95 and CD27 were used to sort naive, central memory, regulatory and stem cell-like memory CD4+ T cells. A purity above 95% was achieved for all sorted populations. Right away, PBMCs were isolated by Lymphoprep density gradient centrifugation and were stained directly, with no culture step. To minimize batch effects, samples were stained and sorted in pairs, one healthy donor with one patient per experiment. This sequence was found in a man aged 25-40 years in good health. In this chain, TRBV2 is recombined with TRBJ1-5, with the D segment identity uncertain. The sequencing sample was made of central memory CD4+ T cells from blood. CDR3 region: CASSERWHQPQHF. The nucleotides read TGTGCCAGCAGTGAGAGGTGGCATCAGCCCCAGCATTTT.